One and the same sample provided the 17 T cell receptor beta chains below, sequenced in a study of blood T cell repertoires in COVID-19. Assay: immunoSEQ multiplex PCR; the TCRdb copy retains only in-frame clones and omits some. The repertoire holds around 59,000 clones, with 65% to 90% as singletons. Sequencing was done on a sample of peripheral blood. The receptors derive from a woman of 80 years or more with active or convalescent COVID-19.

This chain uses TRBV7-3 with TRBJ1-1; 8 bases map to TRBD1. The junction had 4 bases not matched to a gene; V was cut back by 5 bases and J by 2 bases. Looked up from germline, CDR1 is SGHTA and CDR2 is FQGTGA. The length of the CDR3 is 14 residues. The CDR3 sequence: CASSPGQGNTEAFF. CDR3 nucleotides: TGTGCCAGCAGCCCTGGACAGGGTAACACTGAAGCTTTCTTT.

CDR3 coding DNA: TGTGCCAGCAAGGAGGCGGACTACACAGATACGCAGTATTTT. Its translation is CASKEADYTDTQYF. The J gene is TRBJ2-3, the V gene TRBV2; D might be TRBD2 (6 bases). Trimming took 7 bases from V and 2 from J, leaving 13 bases between them. CDR3 length equals 14 residues. The germline gives CDR1 SNHLY, CDR2 FYNNEI.

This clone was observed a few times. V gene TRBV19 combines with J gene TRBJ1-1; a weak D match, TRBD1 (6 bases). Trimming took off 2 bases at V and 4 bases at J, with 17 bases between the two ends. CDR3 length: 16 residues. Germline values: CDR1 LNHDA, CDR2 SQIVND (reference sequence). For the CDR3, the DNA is TGTGCCAGTAGTATATCGGCAGGGGCCCCGAGCACTGAAGCTTTCTTT. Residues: CASSISAGAPSTEAFF. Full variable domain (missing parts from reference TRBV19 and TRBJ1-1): DGGITQSPKYLFRKEGQNVTLSCEQNLNHDAMYWYRQDPGQGLRLIYYSQIVNDFQKGDIAEGYSVSREKKESFPLTVTSAQKNPTAFYLCASSISAGAPSTEAFFGQGTRLTVV.

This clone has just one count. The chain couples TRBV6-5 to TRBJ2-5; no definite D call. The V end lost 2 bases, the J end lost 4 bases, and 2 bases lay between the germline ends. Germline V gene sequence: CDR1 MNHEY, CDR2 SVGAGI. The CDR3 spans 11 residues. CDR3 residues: CASSYLETQYF. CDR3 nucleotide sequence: TGTGCCAGCAGTTACCTAGAGACCCAGTACTTC.

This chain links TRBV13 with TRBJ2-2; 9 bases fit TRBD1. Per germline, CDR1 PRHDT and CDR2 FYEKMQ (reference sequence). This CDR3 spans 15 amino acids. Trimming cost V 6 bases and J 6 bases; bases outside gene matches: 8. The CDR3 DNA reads TGTGCCAGCAGTAGGAACAGGGGGCTCCCCGGGGAGCTGTTTTTT. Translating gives CASSRNRGLPGELFF.

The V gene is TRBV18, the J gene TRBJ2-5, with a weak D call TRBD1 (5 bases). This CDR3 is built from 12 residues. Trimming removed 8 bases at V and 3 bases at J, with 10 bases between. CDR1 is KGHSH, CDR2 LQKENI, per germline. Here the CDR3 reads CASGLGEETQYF. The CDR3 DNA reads TGTGCCAGCGGCCTAGGGGAAGAGACCCAGTACTTC.

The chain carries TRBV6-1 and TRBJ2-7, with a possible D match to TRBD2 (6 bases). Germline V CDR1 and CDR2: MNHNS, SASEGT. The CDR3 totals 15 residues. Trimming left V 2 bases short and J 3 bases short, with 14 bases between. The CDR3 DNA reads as TGTGCCAGCAGTGAACCCGAGGCGGGGAACTACGAGCAGTACTTC. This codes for CASSEPEAGNYEQYF.

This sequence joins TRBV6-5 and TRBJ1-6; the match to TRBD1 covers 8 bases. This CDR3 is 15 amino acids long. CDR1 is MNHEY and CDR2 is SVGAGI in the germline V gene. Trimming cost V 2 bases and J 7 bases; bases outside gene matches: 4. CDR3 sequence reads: CASSYGTGLNSPLHF. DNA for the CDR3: TGTGCCAGCAGTTACGGGACAGGCCTAAATTCACCCCTCCACTTT.

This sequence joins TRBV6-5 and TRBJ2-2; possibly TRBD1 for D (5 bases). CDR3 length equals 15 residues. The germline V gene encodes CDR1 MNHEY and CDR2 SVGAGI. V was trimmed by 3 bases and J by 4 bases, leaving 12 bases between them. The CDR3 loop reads CASSYARVGTGELFF. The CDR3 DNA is TGTGCCAGCAGTTATGCCAGGGTGGGCACCGGGGAGCTGTTTTTT.

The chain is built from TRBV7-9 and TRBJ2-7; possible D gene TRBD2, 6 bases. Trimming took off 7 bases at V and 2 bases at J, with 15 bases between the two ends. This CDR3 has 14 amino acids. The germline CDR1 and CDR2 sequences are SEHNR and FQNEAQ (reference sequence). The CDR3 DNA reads TGTGCCAGCACCCATACCGGGGGTCCCTACGAGCAGTACTTC. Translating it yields CASTHTGGPYEQYF.

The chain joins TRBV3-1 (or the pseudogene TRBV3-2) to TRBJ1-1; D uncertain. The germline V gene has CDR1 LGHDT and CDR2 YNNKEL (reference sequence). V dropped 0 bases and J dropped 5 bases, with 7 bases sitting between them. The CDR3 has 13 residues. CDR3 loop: CASSQESRTEAFF. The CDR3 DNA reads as TGTGCCAGCAGCCAAGAGTCACGGACTGAAGCTTTCTTT.

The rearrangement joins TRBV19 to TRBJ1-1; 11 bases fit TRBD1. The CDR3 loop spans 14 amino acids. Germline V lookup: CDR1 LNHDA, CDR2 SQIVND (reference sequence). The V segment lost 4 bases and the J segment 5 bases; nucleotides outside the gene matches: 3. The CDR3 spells CASSTGTGGTEAFF. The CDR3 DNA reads TGTGCCAGTAGTACCGGGACAGGGGGAACTGAAGCTTTCTTT.

CDR3: CAISESIPQDEQFF. CDR3 in DNA: TGTGCCATCAGTGAGTCAATCCCCCAGGATGAGCAGTTCTTC. The chain combines TRBV10-3 with TRBJ2-1; unclear D gene. Germline V gene sequence: CDR1 ENHRY, CDR2 SYGVKD. V lost 0 bases and J lost 8, with 11 bases in between. The CDR3 has 14 residues.

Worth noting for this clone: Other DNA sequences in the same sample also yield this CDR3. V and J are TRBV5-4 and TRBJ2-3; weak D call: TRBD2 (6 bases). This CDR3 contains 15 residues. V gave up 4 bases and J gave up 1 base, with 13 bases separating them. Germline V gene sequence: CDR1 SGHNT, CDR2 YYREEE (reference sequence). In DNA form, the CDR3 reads TGTGCCAGCAGCAGCGGAGGGGCTGGCACAGATACGCAGTATTTT. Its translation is CASSSGGAGTDTQYF.

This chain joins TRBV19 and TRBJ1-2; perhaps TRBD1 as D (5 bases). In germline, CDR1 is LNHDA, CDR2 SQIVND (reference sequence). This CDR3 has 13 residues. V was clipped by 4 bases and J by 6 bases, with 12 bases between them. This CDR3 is CASSNSGFDGYTF. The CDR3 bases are TGTGCCAGTAGTAACTCAGGGTTTGATGGCTACACCTTC.

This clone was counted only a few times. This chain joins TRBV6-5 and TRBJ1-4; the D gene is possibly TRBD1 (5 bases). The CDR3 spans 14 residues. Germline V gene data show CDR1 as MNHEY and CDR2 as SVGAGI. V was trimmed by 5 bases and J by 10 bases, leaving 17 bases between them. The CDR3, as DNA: TGTGCCAGCAGTATCTCAGGGATTACTGGAAAACTGTTTTTT. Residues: CASSISGITGKLFF.

Here the CDR3 reads CASSLMSQVQSPLHF. Here the CDR3 DNA reads TGTGCCAGCAGTTTAATGTCACAAGTCCAGTCACCCCTCCACTTT. The genes are TRBV27 and TRBJ1-6; no clear D gene. V gave up 2 bases and J gave up 10 bases, with 15 bases separating them. The germline V gene has CDR1 MNHEY and CDR2 SMNVEV (reference sequence). The CDR3 consists of 15 residues.